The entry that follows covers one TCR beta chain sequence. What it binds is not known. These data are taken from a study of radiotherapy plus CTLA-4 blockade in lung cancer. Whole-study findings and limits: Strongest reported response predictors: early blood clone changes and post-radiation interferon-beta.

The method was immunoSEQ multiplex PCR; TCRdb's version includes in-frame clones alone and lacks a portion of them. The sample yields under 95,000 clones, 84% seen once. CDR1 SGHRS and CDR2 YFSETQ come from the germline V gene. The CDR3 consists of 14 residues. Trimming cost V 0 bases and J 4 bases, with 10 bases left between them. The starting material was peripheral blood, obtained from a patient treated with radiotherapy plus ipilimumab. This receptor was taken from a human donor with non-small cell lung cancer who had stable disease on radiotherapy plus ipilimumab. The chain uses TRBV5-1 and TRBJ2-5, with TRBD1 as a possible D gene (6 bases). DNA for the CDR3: TGCGCCAGCAGCTTGGGACAGGTTGGAGAGACCCAGTACTTC. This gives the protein CASSLGQVGETQYF.